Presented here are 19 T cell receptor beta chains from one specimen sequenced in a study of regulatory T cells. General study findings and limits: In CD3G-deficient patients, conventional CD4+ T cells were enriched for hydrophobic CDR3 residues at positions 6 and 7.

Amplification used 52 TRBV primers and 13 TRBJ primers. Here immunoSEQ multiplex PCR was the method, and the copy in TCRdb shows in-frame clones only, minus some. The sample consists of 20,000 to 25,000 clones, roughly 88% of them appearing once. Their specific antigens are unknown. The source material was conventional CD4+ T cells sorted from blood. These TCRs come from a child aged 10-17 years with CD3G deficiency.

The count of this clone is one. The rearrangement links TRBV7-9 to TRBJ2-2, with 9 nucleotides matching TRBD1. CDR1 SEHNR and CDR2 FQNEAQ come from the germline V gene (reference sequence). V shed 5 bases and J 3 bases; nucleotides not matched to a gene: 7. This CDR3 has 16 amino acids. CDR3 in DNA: TGTGCCAGCAGCCCGCCAGGACAGGGGCACACCGGGGAGCTGTTTTTT. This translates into CASSPPGQGHTGELFF.

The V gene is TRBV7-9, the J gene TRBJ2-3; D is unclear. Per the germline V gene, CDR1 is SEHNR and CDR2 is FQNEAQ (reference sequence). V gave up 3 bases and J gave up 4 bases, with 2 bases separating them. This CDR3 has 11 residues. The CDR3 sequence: CASSLADTQYF. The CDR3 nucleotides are TGTGCCAGCAGCTTGGCAGATACGCAGTATTTT.

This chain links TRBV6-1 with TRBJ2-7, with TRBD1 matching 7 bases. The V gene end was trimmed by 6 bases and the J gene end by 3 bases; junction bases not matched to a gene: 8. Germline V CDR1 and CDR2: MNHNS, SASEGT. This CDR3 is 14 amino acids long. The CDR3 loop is CASRTRGSGYEQYF. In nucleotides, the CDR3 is TGTGCCAGCAGGACCAGGGGGAGCGGCTACGAGCAGTACTTC.

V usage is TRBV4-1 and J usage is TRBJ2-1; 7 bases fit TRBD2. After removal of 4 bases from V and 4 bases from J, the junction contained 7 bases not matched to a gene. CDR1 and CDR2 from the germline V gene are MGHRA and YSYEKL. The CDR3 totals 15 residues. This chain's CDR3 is CASSRSGKGYNEQFF. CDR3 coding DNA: TGCGCCAGCAGCCGAAGCGGGAAAGGGTACAATGAGCAGTTCTTC.

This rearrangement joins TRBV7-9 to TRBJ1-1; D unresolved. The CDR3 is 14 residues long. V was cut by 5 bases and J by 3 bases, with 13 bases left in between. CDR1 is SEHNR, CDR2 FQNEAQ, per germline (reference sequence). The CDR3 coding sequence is TGTGCCAGCAGCAGGAGTGGGTCTGACACTGAAGCTTTCTTT. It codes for CASSRSGSDTEAFF. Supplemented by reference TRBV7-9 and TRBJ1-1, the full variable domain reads DTGVSQNPRHKITKRGQNVTFRCDPISEHNRLYWYRQTLGQGPEFLTYFQNEAQLEKSRLLSDRFSAERPKGSFSTLEIQRTEQGDSAMYLCASSRSGSDTEAFFGQGTRLTVV.

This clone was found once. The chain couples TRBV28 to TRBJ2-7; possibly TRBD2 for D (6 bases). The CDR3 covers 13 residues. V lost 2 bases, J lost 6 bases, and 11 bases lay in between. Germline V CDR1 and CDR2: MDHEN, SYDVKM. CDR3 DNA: TGTGCCAGCAGTTTAGGCGGGACCAGCGAGCAGTACTTC. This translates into CASSLGGTSEQYF.

Here the CDR3 DNA reads TGCGCCAGCAGCTCAGCGGGAGGTTACAATGAGCAGTTCTTC. Its translation is CASSSAGGYNEQFF. V is TRBV5-1 and J is TRBJ2-1; 9 bases fit TRBD2. The V gene end was trimmed by 3 bases and the J gene end by 4 bases; junction bases not matched to a gene: 2. The CDR3 runs to 14 residues. Germline CDR1 SGHRS, CDR2 YFSETQ.

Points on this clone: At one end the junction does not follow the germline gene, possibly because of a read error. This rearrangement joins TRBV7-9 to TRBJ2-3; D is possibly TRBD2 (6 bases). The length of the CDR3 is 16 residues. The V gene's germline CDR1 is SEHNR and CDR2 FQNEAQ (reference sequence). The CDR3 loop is CASSLGTTYLPDRQYF. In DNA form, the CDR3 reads TGTGCCAGCAGCTTAGGGACTACCTATCTCCCCGATAGGCAGTATTTT.

CDR3 in amino acids: CASTPIGTQGTQPQHF. CDR3 nucleotides: TGTGCCAGCACCCCGATAGGGACACAGGGAACTCAGCCCCAGCATTTT. The V gene is TRBV28, the J gene TRBJ1-5; possibly TRBD1 for D (6 bases). The germline V gene encodes CDR1 MDHEN and CDR2 SYDVKM. The CDR3 loop spans 16 amino acids. The germline V and J ends were trimmed by 7 bases and 6 bases, with 22 bases remaining between them.

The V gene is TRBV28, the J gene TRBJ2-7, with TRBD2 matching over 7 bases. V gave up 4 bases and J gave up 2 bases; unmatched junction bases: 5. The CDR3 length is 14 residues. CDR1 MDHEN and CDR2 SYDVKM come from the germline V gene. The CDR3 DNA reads TGTGCCAGCAGTTCGGGACTAACCACCTACGAGCAGTACTTC. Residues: CASSSGLTTYEQYF. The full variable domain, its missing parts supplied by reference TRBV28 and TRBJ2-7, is DVKVTQSSRYLVKRTGEKVFLECVQDMDHENMFWYRQDPGLGLRLIYFSYDVKMKEKGDIPEGYSVSREKKERFSLILESASTNQTSMYLCASSSGLTTYEQYFGPGTRLTVT.

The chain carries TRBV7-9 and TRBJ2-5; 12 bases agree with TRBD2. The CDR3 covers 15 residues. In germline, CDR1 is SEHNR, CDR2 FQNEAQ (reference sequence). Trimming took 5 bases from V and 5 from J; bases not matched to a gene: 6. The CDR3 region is CASSRGLAGRETQYF. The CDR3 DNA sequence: TGTGCCAGCAGCCGAGGACTAGCGGGGAGGGAGACCCAGTACTTC.

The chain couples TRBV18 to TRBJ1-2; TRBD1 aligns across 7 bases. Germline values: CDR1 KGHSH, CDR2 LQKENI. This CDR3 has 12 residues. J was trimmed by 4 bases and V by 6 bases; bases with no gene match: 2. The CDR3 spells CASSNRGYGYTF. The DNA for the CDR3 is TGTGCCAGCTCCAACAGGGGCTATGGCTACACCTTC.

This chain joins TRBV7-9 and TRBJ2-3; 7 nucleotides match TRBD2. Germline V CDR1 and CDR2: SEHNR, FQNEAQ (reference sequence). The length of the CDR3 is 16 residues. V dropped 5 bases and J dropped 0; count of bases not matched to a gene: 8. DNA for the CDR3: TGTGCCAGCAGCCCTGGGACTAAACTAAGCACAGATACGCAGTATTTT. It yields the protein CASSPGTKLSTDTQYF. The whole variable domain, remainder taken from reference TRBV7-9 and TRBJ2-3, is DTGVSQNPRHKITKRGQNVTFRCDPISEHNRLYWYRQTLGQGPEFLTYFQNEAQLEKSRLLSDRFSAERPKGSFSTLEIQRTEQGDSAMYLCASSPGTKLSTDTQYFGPGTRLTVL.

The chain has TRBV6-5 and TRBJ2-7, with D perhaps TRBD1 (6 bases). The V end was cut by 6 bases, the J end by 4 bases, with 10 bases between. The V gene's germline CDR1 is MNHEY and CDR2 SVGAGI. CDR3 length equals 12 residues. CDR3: CASRGHLYEQYF. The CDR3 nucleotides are TGTGCCAGCAGGGGACACCTATACGAGCAGTACTTC.

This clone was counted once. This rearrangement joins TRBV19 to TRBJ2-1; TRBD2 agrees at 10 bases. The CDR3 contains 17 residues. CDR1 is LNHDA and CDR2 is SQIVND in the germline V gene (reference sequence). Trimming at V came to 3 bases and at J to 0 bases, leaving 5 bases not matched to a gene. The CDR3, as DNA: TGTGCCAGTAGTATCAGGGCTAGCGGGAGCTCCTACAATGAGCAGTTCTTC. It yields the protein CASSIRASGSSYNEQFF. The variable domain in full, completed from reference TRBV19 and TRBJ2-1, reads DGGITQSPKYLFRKEGQNVTLSCEQNLNHDAMYWYRQDPGQGLRLIYYSQIVNDFQKGDIAEGYSVSREKKESFPLTVTSAQKNPTAFYLCASSIRASGSSYNEQFFGPGTRLTVL.

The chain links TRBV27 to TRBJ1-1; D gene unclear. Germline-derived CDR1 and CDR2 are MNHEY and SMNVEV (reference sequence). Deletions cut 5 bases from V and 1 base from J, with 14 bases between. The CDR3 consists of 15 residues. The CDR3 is CASSKTRATNTEAFF. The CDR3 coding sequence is TGTGCCAGCAGTAAAACGCGGGCCACGAACACTGAAGCTTTCTTT.

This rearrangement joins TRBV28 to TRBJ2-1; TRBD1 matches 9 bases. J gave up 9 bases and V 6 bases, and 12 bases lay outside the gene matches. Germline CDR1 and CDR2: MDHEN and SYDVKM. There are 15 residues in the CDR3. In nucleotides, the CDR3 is TGTGCCAGCAGGAACCCGGGACAGGGTGGAGGTGAGCAGTTCTTC. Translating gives CASRNPGQGGGEQFF.

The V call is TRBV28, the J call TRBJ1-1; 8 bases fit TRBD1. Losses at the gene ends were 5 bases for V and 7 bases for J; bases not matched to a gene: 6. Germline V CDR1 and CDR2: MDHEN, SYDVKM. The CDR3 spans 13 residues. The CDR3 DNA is TGTGCCAGCAGTCCCATTGACAGGGGTGAAGCTTTCTTT. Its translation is CASSPIDRGEAFF.

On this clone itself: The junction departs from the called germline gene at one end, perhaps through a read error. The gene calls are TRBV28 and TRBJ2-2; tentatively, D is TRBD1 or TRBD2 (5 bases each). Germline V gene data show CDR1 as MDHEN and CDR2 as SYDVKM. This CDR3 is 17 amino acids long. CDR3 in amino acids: CASSSRDPQKNAGELFF. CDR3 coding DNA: TGTGCCAGCAGCTCCCGGGACCCACAGAAGAACGCCGGGGAGCTGTTTTTT.